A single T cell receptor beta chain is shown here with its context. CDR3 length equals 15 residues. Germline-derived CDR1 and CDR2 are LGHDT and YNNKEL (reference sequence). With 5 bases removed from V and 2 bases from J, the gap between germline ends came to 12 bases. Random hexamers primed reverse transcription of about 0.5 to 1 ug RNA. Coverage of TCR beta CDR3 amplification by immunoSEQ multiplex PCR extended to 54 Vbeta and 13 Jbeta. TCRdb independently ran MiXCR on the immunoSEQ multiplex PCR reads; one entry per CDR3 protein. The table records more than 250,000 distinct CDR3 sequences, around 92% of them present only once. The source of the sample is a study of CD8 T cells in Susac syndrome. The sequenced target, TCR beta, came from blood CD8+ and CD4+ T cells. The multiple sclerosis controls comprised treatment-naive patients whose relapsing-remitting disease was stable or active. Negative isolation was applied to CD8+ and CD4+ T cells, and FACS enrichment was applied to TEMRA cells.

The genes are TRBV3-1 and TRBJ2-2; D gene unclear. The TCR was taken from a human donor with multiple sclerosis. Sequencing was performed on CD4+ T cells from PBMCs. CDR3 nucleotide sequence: TGTGCCAGCAGCTACAGACTCACTAACACCGGGGAGCTGTTTTTT. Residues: CASSYRLTNTGELFF.